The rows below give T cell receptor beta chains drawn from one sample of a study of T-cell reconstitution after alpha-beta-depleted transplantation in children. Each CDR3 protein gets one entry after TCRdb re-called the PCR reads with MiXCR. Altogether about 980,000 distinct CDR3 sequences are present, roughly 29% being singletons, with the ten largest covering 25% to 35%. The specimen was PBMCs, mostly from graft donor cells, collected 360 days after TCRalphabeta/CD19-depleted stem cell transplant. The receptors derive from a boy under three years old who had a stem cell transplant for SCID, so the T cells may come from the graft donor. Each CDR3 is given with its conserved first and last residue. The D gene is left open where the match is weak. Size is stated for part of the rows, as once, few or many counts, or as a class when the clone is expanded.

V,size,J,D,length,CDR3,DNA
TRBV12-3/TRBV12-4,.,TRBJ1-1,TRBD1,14,CASSRDRGALEAFF,TGTGCCAGCAGCCGGGACAGGGGCGCTCTTGAAGCTTTCTTT
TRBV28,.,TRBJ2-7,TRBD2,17,CASTTRKTSGGMYEQYF,TGTGCCAGCACCACGAGGAAGACTAGCGGGGGTATGTACGAGCAGTACTTC
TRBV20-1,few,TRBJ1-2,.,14,CSARETSRVYGYTF,TGCAGTGCTAGAGAAACTAGCCGGGTCTATGGCTACACCTTC
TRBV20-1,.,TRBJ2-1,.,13,CSARVPGWNEQFF,TGCAGTGCTAGAGTCCCGGGTTGGAATGAGCAGTTCTTC
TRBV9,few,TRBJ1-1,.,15,CASSVAAQLNTEAFF,TGTGCCAGCAGCGTAGCGGCGCAGCTGAACACTGAAGCTTTCTTT
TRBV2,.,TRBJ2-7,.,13,CASSAYLDYEQYF,TGTGCCAGCAGTGCTTACTTGGACTACGAGCAGTACTTC
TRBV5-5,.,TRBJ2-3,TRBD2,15,CASSLTGLAADTQYF,TGTGCCAGCAGCTTGACGGGACTAGCGGCAGATACGCAGTATTTT
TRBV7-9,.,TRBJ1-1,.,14,CASSLYDGEGEAFF,TGTGCCAGCAGCTTATATGACGGGGAGGGGGAAGCTTTCTTT
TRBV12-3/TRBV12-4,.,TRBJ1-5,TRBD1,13,CASSKGAGQPQHF,TGTGCCAGCAGTAAGGGGGCGGGTCAGCCCCAGCATTTT
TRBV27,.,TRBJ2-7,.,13,CASTSGAGYEQYF,TGTGCCAGCACCTCAGGGGCAGGGTACGAGCAGTACTTC
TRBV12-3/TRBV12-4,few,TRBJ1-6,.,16,CASSFGDTLYNSPLHF,TGTGCCAGCAGTTTTGGGGACACCCTCTATAATTCACCCCTCCACTTT
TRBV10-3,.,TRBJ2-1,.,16,CAISDYSRGGYNEQFF,TGTGCCATCAGTGATTATTCCCGAGGGGGCTACAATGAGCAGTTCTTC
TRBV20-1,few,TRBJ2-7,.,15,CSATSQGGYAYEQYF,TGCAGTGCCACTTCACAGGGCGGGTACGCCTACGAGCAGTACTTC
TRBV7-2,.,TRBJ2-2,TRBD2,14,CASSLWGGTGELFF,TGTGCCAGCAGCTTATGGGGGGGAACCGGGGAGCTGTTTTTT
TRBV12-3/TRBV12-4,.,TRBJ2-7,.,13,CASTFGLAYEQYF,TGTGCCAGCACCTTTGGACTCGCCTACGAGCAGTACTTC
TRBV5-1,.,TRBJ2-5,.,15,CASSERGGPQETQYF,TGCGCCAGCAGCGAACGGGGAGGCCCCCAAGAGACCCAGTACTTC
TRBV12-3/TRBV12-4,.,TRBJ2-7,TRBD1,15,CASRPGTGKSYEQYF,TGTGCCAGCAGACCCGGGACAGGGAAGTCCTACGAGCAGTACTTC
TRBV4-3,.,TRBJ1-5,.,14,CASSQDWQKQPQHF,TGCGCCAGCAGCCAAGATTGGCAGAAACAGCCCCAGCATTTT
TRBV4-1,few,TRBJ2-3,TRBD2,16,CASSRPSGGPGDTQYF,TGCGCCAGCAGCCGACCTAGCGGGGGGCCGGGAGATACGCAGTATTTT
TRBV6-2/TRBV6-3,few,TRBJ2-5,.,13,CASRGGGRETQYF,TGTGCCAGCAGAGGGGGGGGAAGAGAGACCCAGTACTTC
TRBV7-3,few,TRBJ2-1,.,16,CASSPFRDFLPNEQFF,TGTGCCAGCAGCCCGTTCCGGGACTTCCTTCCCAATGAGCAGTTCTTC
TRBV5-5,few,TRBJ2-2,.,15,CASSLGRVNTGELFF,TGTGCCAGCAGCTTGGGCAGGGTGAACACCGGGGAGCTGTTTTTT
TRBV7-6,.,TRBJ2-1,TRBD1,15,CASRDPGQGHNEQFF,TGTGCCAGCAGAGACCCGGGACAGGGTCATAATGAGCAGTTCTTC
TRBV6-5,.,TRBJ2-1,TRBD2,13,CASSTGLAGVQFF,TGTGCCAGCAGTACTGGGCTAGCGGGGGTGCAGTTCTTC
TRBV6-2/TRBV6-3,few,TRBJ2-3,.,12,CASSNSLDTQYF,TGTGCCAGCAGCAACTCTCTCGATACGCAGTATTTT
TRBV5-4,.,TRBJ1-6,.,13,CASSLEVRGPLHF,TGTGCCAGCAGCCTAGAGGTCCGGGGACCCCTCCACTTT
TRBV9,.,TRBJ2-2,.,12,CASGAGFGELFF,TGTGCCAGCGGTGCAGGGTTCGGGGAGCTGTTTTTT